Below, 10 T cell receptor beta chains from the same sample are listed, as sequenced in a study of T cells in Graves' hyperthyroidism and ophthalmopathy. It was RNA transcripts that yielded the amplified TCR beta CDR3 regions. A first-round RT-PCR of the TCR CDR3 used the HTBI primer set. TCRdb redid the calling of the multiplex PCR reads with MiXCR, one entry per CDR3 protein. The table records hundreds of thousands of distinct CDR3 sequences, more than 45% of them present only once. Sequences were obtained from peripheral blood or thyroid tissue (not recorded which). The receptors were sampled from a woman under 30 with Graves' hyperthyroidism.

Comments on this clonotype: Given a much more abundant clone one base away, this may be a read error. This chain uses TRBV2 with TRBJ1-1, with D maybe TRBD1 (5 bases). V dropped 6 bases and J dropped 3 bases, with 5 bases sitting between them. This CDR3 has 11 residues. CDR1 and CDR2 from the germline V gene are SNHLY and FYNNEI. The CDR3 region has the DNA TGTGCCAGCAGGGGGGACACTGAAGCTTTCTTT. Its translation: CASRGDTEAFF.

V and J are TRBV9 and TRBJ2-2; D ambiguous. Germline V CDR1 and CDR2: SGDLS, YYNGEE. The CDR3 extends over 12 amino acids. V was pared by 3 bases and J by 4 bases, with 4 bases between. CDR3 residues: CASSEATGELFF. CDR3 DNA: TGTGCCAGCAGCGAGGCCACCGGGGAGCTGTTTTTT. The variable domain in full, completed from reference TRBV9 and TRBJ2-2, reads DSGVTQTPKHLITATGQRVTLRCSPRSGDLSVYWYQQSLDQGLQFLIQYYNGEERAKGNILERFSAQQFPDLHSELNLSSLELGDSALYFCASSEATGELFFGEGSRLTVL.

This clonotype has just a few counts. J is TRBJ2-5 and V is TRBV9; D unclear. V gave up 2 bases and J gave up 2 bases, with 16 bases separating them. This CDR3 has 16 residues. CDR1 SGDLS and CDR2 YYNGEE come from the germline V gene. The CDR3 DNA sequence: TGTGCCAGCAGCGTTTCCGGAATCCCCGATCAAGAGACCCAGTACTTC. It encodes CASSVSGIPDQETQYF.

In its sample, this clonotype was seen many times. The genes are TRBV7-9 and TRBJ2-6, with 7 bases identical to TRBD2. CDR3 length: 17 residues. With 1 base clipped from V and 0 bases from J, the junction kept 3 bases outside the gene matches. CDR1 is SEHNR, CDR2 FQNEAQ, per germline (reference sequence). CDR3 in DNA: TGTGCCAGCAGCTTAGGAGCGGGGAGCTCTGGGGCCAACGTCCTGACTTTC. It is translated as CASSLGAGSSGANVLTF.

CDR3 region: CSADDYYEQYF. The CDR3 region has the DNA TGCAGTGCCGACGATTACTACGAGCAGTACTTC. J is TRBJ2-7 and V is TRBV20-1; D ambiguous. Per the germline V gene, CDR1 is DFQATT and CDR2 is SNEGSKA (reference sequence). Deletions cut 6 bases from V and 3 bases from J, with 9 bases between. The CDR3 runs 11 residues.

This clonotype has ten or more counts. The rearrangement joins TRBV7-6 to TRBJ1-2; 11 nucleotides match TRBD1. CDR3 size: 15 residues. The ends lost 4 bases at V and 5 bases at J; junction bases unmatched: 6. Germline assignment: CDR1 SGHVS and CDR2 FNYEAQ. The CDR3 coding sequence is TGTGCCAGCAGCTCCGGACAGGGGGCAGGTTATGGCTACACCTTC. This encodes CASSSGQGAGYGYTF.

CDR3 nucleotide sequence: TGCGCCAGCAGCTTGGTTTGGGGGAACACTGAAGCTTTCTTT. This gives the protein CASSLVWGNTEAFF. The rearrangement uses TRBV5-1 and TRBJ1-1; D remains ambiguous. Trimming took 0 bases from V and 1 from J, leaving 7 bases between them. Per the germline V gene, CDR1 is SGHRS and CDR2 is YFSETQ. This CDR3 comprises 14 residues.

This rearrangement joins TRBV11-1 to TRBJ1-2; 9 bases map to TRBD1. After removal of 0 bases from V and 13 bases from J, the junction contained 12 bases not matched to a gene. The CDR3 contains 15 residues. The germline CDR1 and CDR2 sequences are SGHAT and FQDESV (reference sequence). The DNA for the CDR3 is TGTGCCAGCAGCTTAGCTACGGGACAGGGTATTTTAGCCACCTTC. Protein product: CASSLATGQGILATF.

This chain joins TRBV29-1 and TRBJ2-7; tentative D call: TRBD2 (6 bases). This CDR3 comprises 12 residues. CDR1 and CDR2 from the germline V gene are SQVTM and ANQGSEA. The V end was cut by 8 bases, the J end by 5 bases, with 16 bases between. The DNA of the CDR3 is TGCAGCCAAGATCGGAGGGTCCACGAGCAGTACTTC. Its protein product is CSQDRRVHEQYF.

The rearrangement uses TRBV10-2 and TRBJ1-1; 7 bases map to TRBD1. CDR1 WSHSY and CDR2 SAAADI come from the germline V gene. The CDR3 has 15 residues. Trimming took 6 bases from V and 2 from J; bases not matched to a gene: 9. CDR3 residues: CASSSQGQPNTEAFF. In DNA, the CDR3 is TGCGCCAGCAGCTCCCAGGGACAGCCAAACACTGAAGCTTTCTTT.